This T cell receptor (beta chain) was captured in a study of blood T cells in healthy people across ages. Whole-study results and caveats: Among long-lived donors, naive CD4+ cells were more numerous and diversity higher than in aged donors.

Sample-barcoded 5' priming and a J-beta primer mix drove a second PCR of about 6 to 11 cycles. A tag from a template-switch adaptor with 12 random nucleotides marked each cDNA molecule. TCRdb passed the 5' RACE reads through MiXCR, listing each CDR3 protein once. The repertoire holds 1.5 million to 2 million distinct CDR3 sequences, with 28% as singletons. This clonotype was recorded a few times. Its antigen is currently unknown. Isolated per sample were at least 7 million PBMCs. Trimming removed 11 bases from V and 3 bases from J; junction bases left unmatched: 12. CDR1 and CDR2 (germline): MDHEN, SYDVKM. This CDR3 contains 15 residues.

This clonotype was sampled from a woman aged 25 to 45 in good health. The gene calls are TRBV28 and TRBJ1-1, with TRBD1 matching 10 bases. Source material: blood. The CDR3 nucleotides read TGTGCCGCAACGGGACAGGGGCGATCTGACACTGAAGCTTTCTTT. Translated, it gives CAATGQGRSDTEAFF.